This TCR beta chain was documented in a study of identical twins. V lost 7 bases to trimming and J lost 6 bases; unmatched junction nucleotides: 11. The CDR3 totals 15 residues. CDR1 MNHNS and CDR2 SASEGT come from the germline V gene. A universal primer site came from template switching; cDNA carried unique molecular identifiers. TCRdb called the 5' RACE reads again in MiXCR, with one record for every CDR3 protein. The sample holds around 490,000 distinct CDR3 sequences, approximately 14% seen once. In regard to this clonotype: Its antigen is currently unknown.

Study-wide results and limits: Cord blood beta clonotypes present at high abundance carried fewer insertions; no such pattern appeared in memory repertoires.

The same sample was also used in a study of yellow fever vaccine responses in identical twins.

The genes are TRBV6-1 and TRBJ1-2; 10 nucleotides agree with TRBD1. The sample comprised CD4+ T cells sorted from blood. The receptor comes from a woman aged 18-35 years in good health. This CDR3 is CASTGDRGPLDGYTF. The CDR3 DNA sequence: TGTGCCAGCACCGGAGACAGGGGGCCCTTAGATGGCTACACCTTC.